What follows are 3 T cell receptor beta chains derived from one specimen sequenced in a study of molecular identifiers for immune sequencing clone quantification. TCRdb used MiXCR to reprocess the PCR reads, holding one entry per CDR3 protein. Of nearly 650,000 distinct CDR3 sequences detected, roughly 23% appear once; the ten largest clones hold about 0.8%. The sequenced sample was naive CD8+ T cells from blood, with Jurkat cell RNA spiked in. Sample subset: FACS-sorted CD8+CD4-CCR7+CD45RA+ naive T cells. Receptors were obtained from a human donor in good health. Some libraries in this study had Jurkat cell RNA spiked in.

Of note for this clonotype: Given a much more abundant clone one base away, this may be a read error. As the CDR3 is not closed by the conserved phenylalanine or tryptophan, this likely results from a read error. The chain recombines TRBV13 with TRBJ1-1; 8 nucleotides align to TRBD1. The CDR3 totals 15 residues. Germline V lookup: CDR1 PRHDT, CDR2 FYEKMQ (reference sequence). V lost 3 bases and J lost 7; bases outside the gene matches: 10. CDR3 DNA: TGTGCCAGCAGCTTCGGACAGGGAGGAAATTTTGAAGCTTTCTCT. Translation gives CASSFGQGGNFEAFS.

This clonotype showed up many times. This rearrangement joins TRBV9 to TRBJ1-6, with TRBD1 matching over 7 bases. Trimming at V came to 0 bases and at J to 7 bases, leaving 7 bases not matched to a gene. CDR3 length: 16 residues. CDR1 SGDLS and CDR2 YYNGEE come from the germline V gene. The CDR3 nucleotides are TGTGCCAGCAGCGTAGTGCCTCAGGGGGTCAATTCACCCCTCCACTTT. Protein product: CASSVVPQGVNSPLHF.

This clonotype was observed a few times. Being one base from a much bigger clone, this may be a read error. The rearrangement joins TRBV29-1 to TRBJ2-3; no firm D call. This CDR3 contains 11 residues. V lost 7 bases, J lost 6 bases, and 11 bases lay in between. In germline, CDR1 is SQVTM, CDR2 ANQGSEA. CDR3: CSDEPLDTQYF. CDR3 in DNA: TGCAGCGACGAACCCTTGGATACGCAGTATTTT.